This section outlines one T cell receptor (beta chain) sequence together with its context. Its antigen is not identified. Trimming left V 1 base short and J 2 bases short, with 4 bases between. From germline, CDR1 is MNHNS and CDR2 SASEGT. The CDR3 covers 13 residues. The data originate from a study of cytotoxic CD8 clonotypes in ibrutinib-treated CLL. Study results and caveats: Increased clonality at ibrutinib response gave way to a return toward baseline at progression.

The intended depth for sequencing was 1 in 200,000 to 1 in 1 million T cells. The repertoire was sequenced with immunoSEQ multiplex PCR; TCRdb's copy has only in-frame clones and lacks some. Of around 150,000 clones listed, about 80% were seen once; the top ten hold about 2.1%. Sequences were derived from PBMCs, sampled after 12 months of ibrutinib treatment. The clonotype was recovered from a human donor with chronic lymphocytic leukemia. The chain joins TRBV6-1 to TRBJ2-3; D unresolved. This chain's CDR3 is CASSEGVTDTQYF. For the CDR3, the DNA is TGTGCCAGCAGTGAAGGGGTCACAGATACGCAGTATTTT.